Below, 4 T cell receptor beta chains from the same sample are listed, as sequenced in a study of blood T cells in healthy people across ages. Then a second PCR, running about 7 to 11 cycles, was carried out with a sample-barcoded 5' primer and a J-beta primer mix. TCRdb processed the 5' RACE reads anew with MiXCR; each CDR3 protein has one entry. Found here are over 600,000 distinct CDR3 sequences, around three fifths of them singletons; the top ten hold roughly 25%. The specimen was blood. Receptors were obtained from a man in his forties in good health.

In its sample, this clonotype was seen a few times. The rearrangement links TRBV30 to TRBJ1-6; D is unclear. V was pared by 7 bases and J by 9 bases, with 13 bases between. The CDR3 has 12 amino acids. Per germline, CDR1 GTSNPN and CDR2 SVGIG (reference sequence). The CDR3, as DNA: TGTGCCTTGGGAGAAAGTGGTTCACCCCTCCACTTT. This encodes CALGESGSPLHF.

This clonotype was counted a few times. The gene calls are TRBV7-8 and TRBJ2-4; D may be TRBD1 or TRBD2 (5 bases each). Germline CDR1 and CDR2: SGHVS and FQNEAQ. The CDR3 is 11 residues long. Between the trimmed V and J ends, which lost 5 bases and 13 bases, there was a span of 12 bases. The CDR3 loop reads CASSMVGEQYF. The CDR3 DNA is TGTGCCAGCAGCATGGTAGGGGAGCAGTACTTC.

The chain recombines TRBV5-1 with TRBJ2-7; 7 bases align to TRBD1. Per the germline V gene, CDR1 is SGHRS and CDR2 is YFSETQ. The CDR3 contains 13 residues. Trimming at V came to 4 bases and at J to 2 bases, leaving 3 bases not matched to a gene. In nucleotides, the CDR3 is TGCGCCAGCAGCGACGGACAGGCCTACGAGCAGTACTTC. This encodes CASSDGQAYEQYF.

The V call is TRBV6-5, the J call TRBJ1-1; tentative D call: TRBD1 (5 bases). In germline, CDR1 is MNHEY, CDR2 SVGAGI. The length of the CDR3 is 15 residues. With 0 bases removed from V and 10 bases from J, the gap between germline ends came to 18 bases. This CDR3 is CASSYSQGIYFSAFF. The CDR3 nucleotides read TGTGCCAGCAGTTACTCCCAGGGCATCTATTTTTCAGCTTTCTTT.